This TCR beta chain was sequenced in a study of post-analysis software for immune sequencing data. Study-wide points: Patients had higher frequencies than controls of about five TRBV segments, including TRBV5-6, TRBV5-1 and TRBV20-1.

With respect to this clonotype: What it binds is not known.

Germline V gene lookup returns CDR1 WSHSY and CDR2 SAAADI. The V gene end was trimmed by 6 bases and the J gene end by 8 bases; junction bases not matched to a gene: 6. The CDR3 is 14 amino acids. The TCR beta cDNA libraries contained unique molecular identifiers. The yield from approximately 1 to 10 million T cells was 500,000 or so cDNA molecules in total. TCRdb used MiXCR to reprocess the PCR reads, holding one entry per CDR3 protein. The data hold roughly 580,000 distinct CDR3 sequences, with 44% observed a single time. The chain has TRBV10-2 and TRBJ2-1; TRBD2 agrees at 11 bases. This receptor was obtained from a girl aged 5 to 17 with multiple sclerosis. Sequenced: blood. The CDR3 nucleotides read TGCGCCAGCAGGCATAGCGGGGGGGCGTATGAGCAGTTCTTC. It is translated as CASRHSGGAYEQFF.